This T cell receptor beta chain was observed in a study of T cell responses to AZD1222 COVID-19 vaccine (dated by TCRdb to about 2021). Background for the entire study: AZD1222 recipients with second doses at about 4 weeks or about 12 weeks were pooled, because spike-specific TCR depth and breadth did not differ between schedules. TCR sequencing covered roughly 230 trial participants: nearly 210 given two doses of AZD1222 and approximately 26 given two doses of MenACWY control vaccine. Enrollment into the trials was organized by age into subgroups of 18-55, 56-69 and 70-plus years, and those subgroups contained approximately 160, 26 and 62 TCR-sequenced participants, respectively. Overall results and qualifications from the work: Epitopes outside the regions mutated in the B.1.351 and B.1.1.7 variants were reportedly recognized by nearly half of the unique spike-specific TCRs. After two AZD1222 doses, both the breadth and the depth of spike-specific TCRs were significantly higher than at day 0 and than in MenACWY recipients. The vaccine-associated CD4 TCRs covered the entire spike protein, and the dominant responses fell in regions 160-218 and 743-854. Conclusions about previously exposed vaccinees were limited because only six AZD1222 recipients were SARS-CoV-2 seropositive at baseline. Participants were mostly white British and included more females than males, and it was suggested by the authors that clonal diversity may have been underestimated. The 56-69-year group was small, and its depth increase did not reach significance, likely because of low power. Because no day 14 peak-response samples were available, repertoires were characterized only after the peak T cell response.

Points on this clone: The clone's antigen remains unknown. Per-base qualities were not stored, and no clone one base away is much larger.

The junction shows trimming of 11 bases on V and 0 bases on J, and the gene matches do not reach 2 bases of it. The CDR3 contains 12 residues, cysteine and phenylalanine counted. The kept DNA is CDR3 alone, 36 bases in frame from the first base. CDR1 and CDR2 are read off the germline V gene as MNHEY and SVGAGI. In light of the paper, this sample's time point label describes: baseline before first vaccination. The vaccinee samples were drawn from two UK trials, COV001 and COV002, one of which was a single-blind randomized controlled phase 2/3 trial testing AZD1222 (ChAdOx1 nCoV-19) in healthy adults. For TCRbeta chain sequencing, PBMC samples from trial participants were taken at day 0 and at day 28 after the second dose. The CDR3 regions of human TCRbeta chains were analyzed by immunosequencing. The authors processed their data as follows. TCRs in the repertoires were compared against a reference library of SARS-CoV-2-specific TCRs that had been generated with the MIRA antigen-specificity platform. Breadth was defined as the fraction of unique TCRs that were SARS-CoV-2-associated. Depth was defined as the fraction of total T cells that were SARS-CoV-2-associated. Using the MIRA data, each spike-specific TCR was mapped to the spike region that the TCR reacts to and placed in a CD4 or CD8 class. Log10-transformed breadth and depth values were compared by one-way ANOVA with Sidak's multiple comparisons tests. In TCRdb, the immuneACCESS table is reduced to in-frame sequences with V and J assigned. These tables do not hold every clone; where another copy was compared, an unresolved V gene accounts for under half, and the others remain unexplained. The V and J calls and the clone size are those of that table, but D and trimming were determined from the DNA. The sample has some 88,000 clones on record, under 95% of them singletons. The top ten clones comprise 5.2% of the sample.

This specimen was peripheral blood, taken on day 0 of AZD1222 vaccination. The receptor chain draws on TRBV6-5 and TRBJ2-7; the junction holds 9 bases that match TRBD1. This TCR came from an adult in good health. The nucleotide sequence reads TGTGCCGTGGACAGGGGCTCCTACGAGCAGTACTTC. This encodes CAVDRGSYEQYF.